The rows below give T cell receptor beta chains drawn from one sample of a study of T cells in narcolepsy. Measured with immunoSEQ multiplex PCR; TCRdb has only the in-frame clones, and not every one. The sample contains 20,000 to 30,000 clones, just under 85% of which appear only once. Material for sequencing was CD45RA- memory CD4+ T cells from PBMCs. The receptor source for this set is a human donor with narcolepsy. CDR3s include the opening cysteine and the closing phenylalanine or tryptophan.

V gene	J gene	CDR3 protein
TRBV10-2	TRBJ1-6	CASRTGESPLHF
TRBV5-4	TRBJ2-2	CASRHRAGNTGELFF
TRBV2	TRBJ2-1	CASSFGLNNEQFF
TRBV19	TRBJ2-7	CASSARDSSYEQYF
TRBV7-2	-	CASSLDRYSYEQYF
TRBV7-8	TRBJ2-5	CASSLDLGSQETQYF
TRBV7-2	TRBJ1-6	CASSPWQGIGSPLHF
TRBV10-3	TRBJ1-4	CAISPSTGLANEKLFF
TRBV5-8	TRBJ2-7	CASSPGLADIYEQYF
TRBV10-3	TRBJ2-3	CAISPDSTDTQYF
TRBV5-1	TRBJ1-1	CASRPTGTMNTEAFF
TRBV13	TRBJ2-7	CASSSPSTGSSYEQYF
TRBV6-5	TRBJ1-2	CASSEEGYTF
TRBV9	TRBJ2-3	CASSVPDSADTQYF
TRBV4-1	TRBJ2-2	CASSQIRAGTGELFF
TRBV4-1	TRBJ2-5	CASSHPRVEETQYF
TRBV10-3	TRBJ1-1	CAISEGQGLNTEAFF
TRBV6-1	TRBJ2-1	CASSKWVQGDEQFF
TRBV11-3	TRBJ2-7	CASSPGTGGGEQYF
TRBV7-3	TRBJ2-5	CASSPGPSGTQYF
TRBV7-2	TRBJ2-7	CASSRDRGFDEQYF
TRBV5-1	TRBJ2-1	CASTLMSSGRMNEQFF
TRBV11-2	TRBJ2-2	CASSLGALADTGELFF
TRBV6-5	TRBJ1-2	CASSHGDSYGYTF
TRBV2	TRBJ1-6	CASNGHESYNSPLHF
TRBV14	TRBJ2-5	CASSQGTGPQETQYF
TRBV27	TRBJ2-7	CASSPGVGTSGRSYEQYF
TRBV4-1	TRBJ2-7	CASSQGKGWGYEQYF
TRBV14	TRBJ1-2	CASSQAQGNGYTF